This TCR beta chain was documented in a study of early T cells in non-severe SARS-CoV-2 infection. Study summary: The chains were unpaired, and the sequenced material was bulk RNA from unsorted whole blood.

The protocol attached unique molecular identifiers to individual cDNA molecules. TCRdb re-derived calls from the 5' RACE reads in MiXCR, one entry per CDR3 protein. The sample holds around 100,000 distinct CDR3 sequences, approximately 15% seen once. This clonotype has only a few counts. Its target is unknown. V was trimmed by 0 bases and J by 4 bases, leaving 1 base between them. CDR1 and CDR2 from the germline V gene are LGHNA and YSLEER. The CDR3 contains 12 residues. Findings and limits, study-wide: Lookups in VDJdb leaned toward anti-spike CD8 responses and missed private and CD4 specificities.

The source of this sequence is an adult who was a healthcare worker with PCR-confirmed SARS-CoV-2 infection or an uninfected control (not recorded which). The V call is TRBV4-3, the J call TRBJ2-1; D unclear. The sample comprised whole blood. CDR3 sequence (DNA): TGCGCCAGCAGCCAAGATTACAATGAGCAGTTCTTC. It codes for CASSQDYNEQFF.